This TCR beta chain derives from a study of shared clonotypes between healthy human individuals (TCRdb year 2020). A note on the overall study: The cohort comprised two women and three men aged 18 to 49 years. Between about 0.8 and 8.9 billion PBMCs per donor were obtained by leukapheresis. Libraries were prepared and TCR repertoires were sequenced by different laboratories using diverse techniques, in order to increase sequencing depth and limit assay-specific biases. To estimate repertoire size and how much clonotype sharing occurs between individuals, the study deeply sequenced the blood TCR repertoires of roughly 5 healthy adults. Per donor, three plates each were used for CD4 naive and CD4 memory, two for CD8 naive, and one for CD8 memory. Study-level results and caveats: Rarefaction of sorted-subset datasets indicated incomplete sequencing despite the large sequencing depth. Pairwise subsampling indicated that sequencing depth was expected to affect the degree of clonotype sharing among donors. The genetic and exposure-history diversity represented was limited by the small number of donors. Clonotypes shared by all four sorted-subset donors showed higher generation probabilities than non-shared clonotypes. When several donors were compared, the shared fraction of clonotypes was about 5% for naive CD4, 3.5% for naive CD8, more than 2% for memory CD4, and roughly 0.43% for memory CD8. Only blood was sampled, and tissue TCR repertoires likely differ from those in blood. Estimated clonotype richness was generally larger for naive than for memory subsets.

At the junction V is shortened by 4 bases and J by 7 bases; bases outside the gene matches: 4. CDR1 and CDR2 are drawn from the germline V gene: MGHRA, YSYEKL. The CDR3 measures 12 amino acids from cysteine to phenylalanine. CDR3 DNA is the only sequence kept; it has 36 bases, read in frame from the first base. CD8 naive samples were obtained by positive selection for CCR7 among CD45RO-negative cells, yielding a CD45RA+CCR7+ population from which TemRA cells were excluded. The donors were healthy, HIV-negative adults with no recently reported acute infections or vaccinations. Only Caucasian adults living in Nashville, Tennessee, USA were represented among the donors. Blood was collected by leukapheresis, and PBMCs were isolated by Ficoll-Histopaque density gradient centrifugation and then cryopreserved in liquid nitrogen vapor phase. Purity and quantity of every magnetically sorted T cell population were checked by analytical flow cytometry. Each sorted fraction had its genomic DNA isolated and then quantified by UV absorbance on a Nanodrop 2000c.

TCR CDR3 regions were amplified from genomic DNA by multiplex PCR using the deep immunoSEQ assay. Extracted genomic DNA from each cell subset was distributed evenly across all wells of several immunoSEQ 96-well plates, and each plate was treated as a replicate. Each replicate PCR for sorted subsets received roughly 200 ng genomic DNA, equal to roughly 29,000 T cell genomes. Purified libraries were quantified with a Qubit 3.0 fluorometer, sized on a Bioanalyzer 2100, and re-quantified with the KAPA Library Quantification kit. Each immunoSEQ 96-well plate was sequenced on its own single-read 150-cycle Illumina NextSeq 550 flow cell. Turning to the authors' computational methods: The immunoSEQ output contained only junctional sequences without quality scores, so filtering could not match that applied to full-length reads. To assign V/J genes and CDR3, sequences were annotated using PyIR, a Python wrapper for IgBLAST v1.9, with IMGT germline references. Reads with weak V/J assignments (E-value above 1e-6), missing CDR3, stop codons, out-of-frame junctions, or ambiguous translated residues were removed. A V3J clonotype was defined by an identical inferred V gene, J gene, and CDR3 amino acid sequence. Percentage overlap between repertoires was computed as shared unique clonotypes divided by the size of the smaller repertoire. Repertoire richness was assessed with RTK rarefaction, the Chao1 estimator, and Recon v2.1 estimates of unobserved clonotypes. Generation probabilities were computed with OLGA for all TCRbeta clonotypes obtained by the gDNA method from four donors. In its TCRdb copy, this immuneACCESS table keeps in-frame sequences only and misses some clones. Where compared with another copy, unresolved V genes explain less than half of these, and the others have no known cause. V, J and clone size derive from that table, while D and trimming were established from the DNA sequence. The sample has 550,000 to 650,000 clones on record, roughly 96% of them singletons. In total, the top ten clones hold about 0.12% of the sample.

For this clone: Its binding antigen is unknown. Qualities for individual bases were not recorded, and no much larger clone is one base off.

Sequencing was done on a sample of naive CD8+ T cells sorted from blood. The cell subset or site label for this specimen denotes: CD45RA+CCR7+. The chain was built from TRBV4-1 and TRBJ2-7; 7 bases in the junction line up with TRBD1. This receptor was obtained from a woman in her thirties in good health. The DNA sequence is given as TGCGCCAGCAGCCGACAGGGTAGGGAGCAGTACTTC. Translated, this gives CASSRQGREQYF.